This TCR beta chain appears in the sequencing data of a study of a mutant IDH1 vaccine in newly diagnosed glioma. Study-level information: Receipt of radiotherapy, temozolomide, or both preceded the study, and most received both.

Of note for this clone: Its antigen is not identified.

The assay was immunoSEQ multiplex PCR, and TCRdb's table has in-frame clones only and misses some. In the table there are about 130,000 clones, just under 80% of which are singletons. Time point reported: week 11, during vaccination. What each vaccine dose contained was 300 ug of mutant IDH1 20-mer peptide, accompanied by topical imiquimod. Germline V gives CDR1 SQVTM, CDR2 ANQGSEA. The CDR3 length is 12 residues. V trimming: 6 bases; J trimming: 5 bases; junction bases outside the gene matches: 5. This TCR derives from a man aged 35 to 55 with glioma. J is TRBJ2-3 and V is TRBV29-1; TRBD1 agrees at 7 bases. The sequencing here drew on PBMCs, taken from a glioma patient whose treatment included an IDH1 peptide vaccine. The CDR3 bases are TGCAGCGTCGGCAGGGGGAGAGATACGCAGTATTTT. This codes for CSVGRGRDTQYF.